This T cell receptor beta chain was sequenced for a study of monozygotic twins with inflammatory bowel disease. After skipping T cell sorting, the authors isolated total RNA from whole blood. On this clonotype: The antigen remains undetermined.

General observations from the study: Healthy co-twins showed greater TCRbeta diversity (inverse Simpson) than IBD patients.

This CDR3 contains 18 residues. Per the germline V gene, CDR1 is SGHAT and CDR2 is FQNNGV. TCRdb reprocessed the 5' RACE reads and keeps a single row for each CDR3 protein, giving no DNA. Here the sample table reports fewer than 200,000 distinct CDR3 sequences. What was sequenced was blood. The clonotype comes from a human donor with ulcerative colitis or Crohn's disease, or a healthy co-twin of an affected twin (not recorded which). This chain links TRBV11-2 with TRBJ2-3; absent DNA, TCRdb's TRBD1 call cannot be checked. The CDR3 here is CASSLGRGQGIGTDTQYF.